The 27 T cell receptor beta chains below come from one sample, sequenced in a study of blood T cell repertoires in COVID-19. TCRdb's table, derived via immunoSEQ multiplex PCR, lists solely in-frame clones and lacks some. The sample consists of roughly 260,000 clones, 85% to 95% of them appearing once. Sequencing was carried out using PBMCs or T cells enriched from blood (not recorded which). The source is a woman between 18 and 29 years old who had recovered from COVID-19.

The chain combines TRBV15 with TRBJ1-5; D remains unclear. V lost 0 bases and J 7 bases, leaving 13 bases between the germline ends. CDR1 and CDR2 from the germline V gene are LNHNV and YYDKDF (reference sequence). CDR3 length equals 15 residues. This CDR3 reads CATSRDRLLRQPQHF. The CDR3 DNA is TGTGCCACCAGCAGAGACAGGTTGTTGCGCCAGCCCCAGCATTTT.

This clone showed up just a few times. J is TRBJ1-1 and V is TRBV5-1, with D perhaps matching TRBD1 (5 bases). Trimming cost V 4 bases and J 0 bases, with 13 bases left between them. The CDR3 consists of 15 residues. Germline values: CDR1 SGHRS, CDR2 YFSETQ. CDR3 nucleotide sequence: TGCGCCAGCAGCCAAGGGGCACAGCTGAACACTGAAGCTTTCTTT. It encodes CASSQGAQLNTEAFF.

The V and J genes are TRBV6-5 and TRBJ2-5; 9 bases line up with TRBD2. Germline V gives CDR1 MNHEY, CDR2 SVGAGI. CDR3 length: 15 amino acids. Trimming at V came to 8 bases and at J to 4 bases, leaving 11 bases not matched to a gene. CDR3 coding DNA: TGTGCCAGCGGGGCGGGAGGGGTCGTAGGAGAGACCCAGTACTTC. Its translation: CASGAGGVVGETQYF.

V is TRBV10-3 and J is TRBJ1-1; 7 nucleotides agree with TRBD1. Germline trimming cut 3 bases from V and 1 base from J; bases unmatched to any gene: 5. Germline lookup yields CDR1 ENHRY and CDR2 SYGVKD. The CDR3 sequence is 15 residues long. The CDR3 is CAISEPTGRNTEAFF. CDR3 DNA sequence: TGTGCCATCAGTGAACCGACAGGGCGGAACACTGAAGCTTTCTTT.

This chain links TRBV14 with TRBJ2-1; D remains ambiguous. In germline, CDR1 is SGHDN, CDR2 FVKESK. The CDR3 runs to 13 residues. V was trimmed by 0 bases and J by 10 bases, leaving 10 bases between them. CDR3 loop: CASSQDLAQEQFF. Here the CDR3 DNA reads TGTGCCAGCAGCCAAGATTTGGCACAAGAGCAGTTCTTC.

This sequence joins TRBV5-1 and TRBJ1-2, with D possibly being TRBD1 (6 bases). V was shortened by 4 bases and J by 7 bases, with 14 bases between the two germline ends. This CDR3 is built from 13 residues. Per the germline V gene, CDR1 is SGHRS and CDR2 is YFSETQ. The CDR3 DNA reads TGCGCCAGCAGCCAACCCCCAGGGGCTGGCTACACCTTC. This gives the protein CASSQPPGAGYTF.

This sequence joins TRBV18 and TRBJ1-1; 9 bases match TRBD1. The germline gives CDR1 KGHSH, CDR2 LQKENI. The trim removed 6 bases at V and 0 bases at J, leaving 5 bases unmatched. The CDR3 is 15 residues long. In DNA, the CDR3 is TGTGCCAGCTCGCTAGGACAGGGGATGAACACTGAAGCTTTCTTT. This encodes CASSLGQGMNTEAFF. Looking up the rest from reference TRBV18 and TRBJ1-1 gives the full variable domain: NAGVMQNPRHLVRRRGQEARLRCSPMKGHSHVYWYRQLPEEGLKFMVYLQKENIIDESGMPKERFSAEFPKEGPSILRIQQVVRGDSAAYFCASSLGQGMNTEAFFGQGTRLTVV.

The V gene is TRBV9, the J gene TRBJ2-3; perhaps TRBD2 as D (5 bases). Germline V gives CDR1 SGDLS, CDR2 YYNGEE. Trimming shortened V by 6 bases and J by 0 bases, and 14 bases separated the two germline ends. This CDR3 contains 15 residues. CDR3 sequence (DNA): TGTGCCAGCAATACTCCGGGAACTAGCACAGATACGCAGTATTTT. Translation gives CASNTPGTSTDTQYF.

V is TRBV18 and J is TRBJ2-1, with D possibly being TRBD2 (5 bases). With 2 bases removed from V and 8 bases from J, the gap between germline ends came to 43 bases. Per the germline V gene, CDR1 is KGHSH and CDR2 is LQKENI. The CDR3 loop spans 24 amino acids. CDR3 in amino acids: CASSPVMGEPSRDLDDPESDEQFF. The CDR3, as DNA: TGTGCCAGCTCACCAGTGATGGGTGAGCCTAGCCGAGACCTAGACGACCCCGAGTCAGATGAGCAGTTCTTC.

The chain employs TRBV10-3 and TRBJ2-3; 13 positions match TRBD2. V lost 8 bases to trimming and J lost 1 base; unmatched junction nucleotides: 3. CDR3 length: 15 residues. CDR1 is ENHRY and CDR2 is SYGVKD in the germline V gene. The CDR3 DNA is TGTGCCATCGGGGGGACTAGCGGGGGCACAGATACGCAGTATTTT. Its protein product is CAIGGTSGGTDTQYF.

This chain links TRBV7-8 with TRBJ2-7; D is uncertain. The CDR3 extends over 13 amino acids. CDR1 is SGHVS and CDR2 is FQNEAQ in the germline V gene. The V and J ends lost 3 bases and 4 bases respectively, with 10 bases between them. In DNA, the CDR3 is TGTGCCAGCAGCTTGGCCAAAAGTTACGAGCAGTACTTC. This sequence encodes CASSLAKSYEQYF.

This chain connects TRBV4-3 to TRBJ2-3; TRBD2 is a possible D gene (6 bases). V was shortened by 0 bases and J by 6 bases, with 7 bases between the two germline ends. The CDR3 is 13 residues long. Germline V gene data show CDR1 as LGHNA and CDR2 as YSLEER. The DNA of the CDR3 is TGCGCCAGCAGCCAAGATGGGAGGGATACGCAGTATTTT. Protein product: CASSQDGRDTQYF.

This chain connects TRBV5-6 to TRBJ1-2; 7 bases fit TRBD1. Losses at the gene ends were 1 base for V and 4 bases for J; bases not matched to a gene: 7. The germline gives CDR1 SGHDT, CDR2 YYEEEE. CDR3 length: 15 residues. Written as DNA, the CDR3 is TGTGCCAGCAGCTTGTGGCCCGGGACAGCCTATGGCTACACCTTC. Translated: CASSLWPGTAYGYTF.

This chain connects TRBV5-1 to TRBJ2-7, with a possible D match to TRBD1 (8 bases). Trimming removed 2 bases from V and 4 bases from J, with 16 bases in between. Germline V gene data show CDR1 as SGHRS and CDR2 as YFSETQ. The CDR3 is 15 residues long. The CDR3 loop is CASSLTGGDAYEQYF. CDR3 in DNA: TGCGCCAGCAGCTTAACAGGGGGGGACGCTTACGAGCAGTACTTC.

Here the CDR3 reads CASSFGSSYEQYF. The CDR3 region has the DNA TGTGCCAGCAGCTTTGGGAGCTCCTACGAGCAGTACTTC. V usage is TRBV7-9 and J usage is TRBJ2-7; tentative D call: TRBD2 (5 bases). Germline loops: CDR1 SEHNR, CDR2 FQNEAQ (reference sequence). This CDR3 is built from 13 residues. Trimming stripped 3 bases from V and 0 bases from J, with 6 bases between.

This chain joins TRBV18 and TRBJ1-5; possibly TRBD1 for D (5 bases). The CDR3 runs 15 residues. Germline V gives CDR1 KGHSH, CDR2 LQKENI. V lost 3 bases, J lost 5 bases, and 14 bases lay in between. CDR3 DNA sequence: TGTGCCAGCTCACCGGCTAGGGGCCCCCATCAGCCCCAGCATTTT. Translated: CASSPARGPHQPQHF.

This chain joins TRBV10-3 and TRBJ2-1; D possibly corresponds to TRBD2 (5 bases). V was clipped by 5 bases and J by 6 bases, with 8 bases between them. The CDR3 covers 12 residues. Germline V gene sequence: CDR1 ENHRY, CDR2 SYGVKD. CDR3 region: CAISRAGNEQFF. In DNA, the CDR3 is TGTGCCATCAGTCGGGCGGGCAATGAGCAGTTCTTC.

J is TRBJ2-5 and V is TRBV19; 8 bases map to TRBD2. The V gene end was trimmed by 7 bases and the J gene end by 4 bases; junction bases not matched to a gene: 11. The CDR3 is 15 residues long. Germline V gene lookup returns CDR1 LNHDA and CDR2 SQIVND (reference sequence). CDR3 DNA sequence: TGTGCCAGTAAGGGGTTGGCGGGAGGACCAGAGACCCAGTACTTC. Its protein product is CASKGLAGGPETQYF.

The rearrangement joins TRBV9 to TRBJ1-5; 7 bases agree with TRBD1. The CDR3 covers 14 residues. Germline loops: CDR1 SGDLS, CDR2 YYNGEE. The V and J ends lost 3 bases and 7 bases, in that order; junction bases with no gene match: 7. CDR3 protein: CASSATGANQPQHF. CDR3 DNA: TGTGCCAGCAGCGCCACAGGGGCAAACCAGCCCCAGCATTTT.

The CDR3, as DNA: TGCAGCGTTGAAGGAGGGTACGAGCAGTACTTC. This translates into CSVEGGYEQYF. The chain employs TRBV29-1 and TRBJ2-7; perhaps TRBD2 as D (5 bases). Germline CDR1 and CDR2: SQVTM and ANQGSEA. The V and J ends lost 1 base and 4 bases respectively, with 5 bases between them. The CDR3 is made up of 11 amino acids.

This chain connects TRBV9 to TRBJ2-5; 7 bases map to TRBD1. After removal of 4 bases from V and 2 bases from J, the junction contained 11 bases not matched to a gene. CDR1 is SGDLS and CDR2 is YYNGEE in the germline V gene. The CDR3 sequence is 16 residues long. The CDR3 DNA is TGTGCCAGCAGCACCGCACCCACAGGGGCACAAGAGACCCAGTACTTC. It codes for CASSTAPTGAQETQYF. Drawing the rest from reference TRBV9 and TRBJ2-5, the complete variable domain is DSGVTQTPKHLITATGQRVTLRCSPRSGDLSVYWYQQSLDQGLQFLIQYYNGEERAKGNILERFSAQQFPDLHSELNLSSLELGDSALYFCASSTAPTGAQETQYFGPGTRLLVL.

The V and J genes are TRBV6-5 and TRBJ1-1; a possible D gene is TRBD1 (6 bases). Germline loops: CDR1 MNHEY, CDR2 SVGAGI. This CDR3 contains 15 residues. V was trimmed by 6 bases and J by 0 bases, leaving 14 bases between them. As DNA, the CDR3 is TGTGCCAGCAGGGGCTCGGACAGCATGAACACTGAAGCTTTCTTT. This translates into CASRGSDSMNTEAFF.

The chain recombines TRBV11-2 with TRBJ2-2, with TRBD1 matching 8 bases. Per the germline V gene, CDR1 is SGHAT and CDR2 is FQNNGV. V shed 6 bases and J 5 bases; nucleotides not matched to a gene: 11. There are 16 residues in the CDR3. In nucleotides, the CDR3 is TGTGCCAGCAGATCAATTGGGACAGGAGTTACCGGGGAGCTGTTTTTT. Residues: CASRSIGTGVTGELFF.

This clone was counted a single time. CDR3 residues: CASSYSNVRVDEQYF. In DNA, the CDR3 is TGTGCCAGCAGTTACTCGAACGTAAGAGTCGACGAGCAGTACTTC. The V and J genes are TRBV6-5 and TRBJ2-7; D remains unclear. Germline CDR1 reads MNHEY; CDR2 reads SVGAGI. This CDR3 region has 15 residues. The V and J ends lost 0 bases and 5 bases respectively, with 14 bases between them.

The chain carries TRBV2 and TRBJ2-7; 8 bases align to TRBD2. Germline trimming cut 5 bases from V and 7 bases from J; bases unmatched to any gene: 7. CDR3 size: 13 residues. Germline CDR1 is SNHLY and CDR2 is FYNNEI. The CDR3 region is CASSSLAEREQYF. The CDR3 coding sequence is TGTGCCAGCAGTTCACTAGCGGAGAGGGAGCAGTACTTC.

This rearrangement joins TRBV6-5 to TRBJ1-5, with 7 bases that match TRBD1. Germline lookup yields CDR1 MNHEY and CDR2 SVGAGI. V gave up 0 bases and J gave up 5 bases; unmatched junction bases: 4. The CDR3 extends over 15 amino acids. In DNA form, the CDR3 reads TGTGCCAGCAGTTACTCGTACAGGGGTGATCAGCCCCAGCATTTT. It codes for CASSYSYRGDQPQHF.

The CDR3 here is CSVEERTETYEQYF. The CDR3 DNA sequence: TGCAGCGTTGAAGAGCGGACTGAAACCTACGAGCAGTACTTC. The genes are TRBV29-1 and TRBJ2-7; the D gene is possibly TRBD2 (5 bases). The germline CDR1 and CDR2 sequences are SQVTM and ANQGSEA. The CDR3 runs to 14 residues. Trimming removed 0 bases from V and 2 bases from J, with 11 bases in between.